Presented here are 18 T cell receptor beta chains from one specimen sequenced in a study of blood T cells in healthy people across ages. Sample-barcoded 5' priming and a J-beta primer mix drove a second PCR of about 6 to 12 cycles. TCRdb re-called the 5' RACE reads through MiXCR, storing one row per CDR3 protein. The profile shows 630,000 or so distinct CDR3 sequences, approximately 30% of them singletons. Sequencing input: blood. Receptors were obtained from a woman over 75 in good health.

V is TRBV3-1 and J is TRBJ2-3; 9 bases fit TRBD2. V gave up 5 bases and J gave up 3 bases; unmatched junction bases: 9. The CDR3 spans 16 residues. Germline CDR1 reads LGHDT; CDR2 reads YNNKEL (reference sequence). For the CDR3, the DNA is TGTGCCAGCAGCTACTTTAGCGGGGGTGAGACAGATACGCAGTATTTT. It codes for CASSYFSGGETDTQYF.

This clonotype occurred many times. For the CDR3, the DNA is TGCGCCAGCAGTGGGGCCCAAACAGGGGGCGCAGATACGCAGTATTTT. This sequence encodes CASSGAQTGGADTQYF. The chain combines TRBV5-1 with TRBJ2-3, with TRBD1 matching over 9 bases. After removal of 5 bases from V and 4 bases from J, the junction contained 11 bases not matched to a gene. The germline V gene encodes CDR1 SGHRS and CDR2 YFSETQ. CDR3 length: 16 residues.

The chain recombines TRBV3-1 with TRBJ1-2; tentatively, D is TRBD1 (5 bases). Trimming took 6 bases from V and 6 from J, leaving 17 bases between them. This CDR3 region has 14 residues. Germline CDR1 LGHDT, CDR2 YNNKEL (reference sequence). CDR3 region: CASRSLGSGNGYTF. The CDR3 DNA follows: TGTGCCAGCAGGTCTTTAGGTTCAGGGAATGGCTACACCTTC.

About this clonotype: This may be a read error: a much more frequent sequence differs by one nucleotide. The chain carries TRBV7-3 and TRBJ2-5; TRBD1 is a possible D gene (6 bases). The CDR3 is made up of 13 amino acids. The germline gives CDR1 SGHTA, CDR2 FQGTGA. CDR3 amino acids: CASSLRAGVEQHF. DNA for the CDR3: TGTGCCAGCAGCTTAAGGGCAGGGGTCGAGCAGCACTTC.

J is TRBJ1-3 and V is TRBV5-1, with D perhaps TRBD1 (6 bases). The CDR3 has 16 amino acids. Germline V CDR1 and CDR2: SGHRS, YFSETQ. Trimming took 3 bases from V and 0 from J, leaving 13 bases between them. This CDR3 is CASSYGQLNSGNTIYF. CDR3 in DNA: TGCGCCAGCAGCTACGGACAGCTAAACTCTGGAAACACCATATATTTT.

The chain employs TRBV12-3 or TRBV12-4 and TRBJ2-3; D gene uncertain. Deletions cut 4 bases from V and 15 bases from J, with 32 bases between. The CDR3 length is 17 residues. CDR3 sequence reads: CASSSPGLTARADAEYF. The CDR3 DNA is TGTGCCAGCAGTTCCCCCGGGCTAACGGCTAGAGCAGATGCGGAATATTTT.

The rearrangement joins TRBV7-2 to TRBJ2-4; 7 bases fit TRBD2. The junction had 10 bases not matched to a gene; V was cut back by 5 bases and J by 0 bases. The CDR3 sequence is 17 residues long. The germline gives CDR1 SGHTA, CDR2 FQGNSA. DNA of the CDR3: TGTGCCAGCAGCCTCCTCCTAGCGGACCTAGCCAAAAACATTCAGTACTTC. Protein product: CASSLLLADLAKNIQYF.

The chain has TRBV4-1 and TRBJ2-7; no reliable D call. Germline values: CDR1 MGHRA, CDR2 YSYEKL. This CDR3 comprises 13 residues. V shed 5 bases and J shed 3 bases, with 11 bases lying between them. The CDR3 DNA sequence: TGCGCCAGCAGCTCTGGACCGCACTACGAGCAGTACTTC. It encodes CASSSGPHYEQYF.

V usage is TRBV6-1 and J usage is TRBJ2-5; TRBD1 is a possible D gene (5 bases). Looked up from germline, CDR1 is MNHNS and CDR2 is SASEGT. CDR3 size: 13 residues. V was trimmed by 2 bases and J by 4 bases, leaving 8 bases between them. As DNA, the CDR3 is TGTGCCAGCAGTGAACTAAGGGGAGAGACCCAGTACTTC. It yields the protein CASSELRGETQYF.

Comments on this clonotype: At one end the junction does not follow the germline gene, possibly because of a read error. The chain employs TRBV9 and TRBJ1-4; TRBD1 aligns across 8 bases. The CDR3 is made up of 20 amino acids. CDR1 is SGDLS and CDR2 is YYNGEE in the germline V gene. CDR3 nucleotides: TGTGCCAGCAGCGTAGGCATCGGACAGGGTGATATATGGGCTAATGAAAAACGGTTTTTT. As protein: CASSVGIGQGDIWANEKRFF.

The chain recombines TRBV20-1 with TRBJ2-5; D may be TRBD1 (5 bases). This CDR3 spans 13 amino acids. The germline V and J ends were trimmed by 5 bases and 2 bases, with 12 bases remaining between them. CDR1 is DFQATT and CDR2 is SNEGSKA in the germline V gene (reference sequence). Here the CDR3 reads CSAPQANQETQYF. The CDR3 DNA is TGCAGTGCTCCACAGGCTAATCAAGAGACCCAGTACTTC.

The gene calls are TRBV20-1 and TRBJ1-5; D is uncertain. There are 16 residues in the CDR3. V lost 6 bases, J lost 0 bases, and 18 bases lay in between. Germline V gene data show CDR1 as DFQATT and CDR2 as SNEGSKA (reference sequence). CDR3 amino acids: CSAELGGEYSNQPQHF. DNA for the CDR3: TGCAGTGCGGAACTCGGCGGAGAATATAGCAATCAGCCCCAGCATTTT.

This clonotype was detected only a few times. A much larger clonotype is one base distant, so this may be a read error. V gene TRBV18 combines with J gene TRBJ2-7; the match to TRBD1 covers 10 bases. This CDR3 has 15 residues. Germline trimming cut 3 bases from V and 6 bases from J; bases unmatched to any gene: 8. Germline CDR1 is KGHSH and CDR2 is LQKENI. CDR3 region: CASSPSGQGGFEQYF. The CDR3 coding sequence is TGTGCCAGCTCACCGTCCGGACAGGGGGGTTTCGAGCAGTACTTC.

This clonotype has just a few counts. The gene calls are TRBV5-5 and TRBJ1-1; D is ambiguous. CDR1 and CDR2 from the germline V gene are SGHKS and YYEKEE (reference sequence). Deletions cut 4 bases from V and 0 bases from J, with 13 bases between. The CDR3 length is 15 residues. CDR3 loop: CASSPWRRMNTEAFF. The CDR3, as DNA: TGTGCCAGCAGCCCGTGGCGCCGGATGAACACTGAAGCTTTCTTT.

This clonotype occurred many times. The chain couples TRBV19 to TRBJ2-6; unclear D gene. V was clipped by 7 bases and J by 0 bases, with 4 bases between them. Per the germline V gene, CDR1 is LNHDA and CDR2 is SQIVND (reference sequence). CDR3 length: 13 residues. The CDR3 loop reads CASTPSGANVLTF. As DNA, the CDR3 is TGTGCCAGTACCCCCTCTGGGGCCAACGTCCTGACTTTC.

Many counts were recorded for this clonotype. The gene calls are TRBV7-9 and TRBJ2-1; TRBD1 or TRBD2 may be the D gene (5 bases each). Trimming left V 1 base short and J 9 bases short, with 22 bases between. Germline assignment: CDR1 SEHNR and CDR2 FQNEAQ (reference sequence). The CDR3 extends over 17 amino acids. The CDR3 sequence is CASSLVSGPSRYGEQFF. The CDR3 nucleotides read TGTGCCAGCAGCTTAGTCTCGGGACCTTCTCGTTACGGTGAGCAGTTCTTC. The entire variable domain, with the rest obtained from reference TRBV7-9 and TRBJ2-1, is as follows: DTGVSQNPRHKITKRGQNVTFRCDPISEHNRLYWYRQTLGQGPEFLTYFQNEAQLEKSRLLSDRFSAERPKGSFSTLEIQRTEQGDSAMYLCASSLVSGPSRYGEQFFGPGTRLTVL.

The table lists this clonotype with many counts. The V and J genes are TRBV6-5 and TRBJ1-2; possibly TRBD1 for D (5 bases). Trimming cost V 0 bases and J 8 bases, with 19 bases left between them. Germline loops: CDR1 MNHEY, CDR2 SVGAGI. This CDR3 contains 16 residues. This chain's CDR3 is CASSYSTALAGQGYTF. Written as DNA, the CDR3 is TGTGCCAGCAGTTACTCGACGGCTTTGGCAGGACAAGGCTACACCTTC.

There are a few counts of this clonotype. V usage is TRBV30 and J usage is TRBJ2-3; no clear D. Trimming removed 0 bases from V and 0 bases from J, with 10 bases in between. Germline V gene sequence: CDR1 GTSNPN, CDR2 SVGIG (reference sequence). CDR3 size: 15 residues. CDR3 DNA sequence: TGTGCCTGGAGTGTGGTAACCCTTAGCACAGATACGCAGTATTTT. Its translation is CAWSVVTLSTDTQYF.